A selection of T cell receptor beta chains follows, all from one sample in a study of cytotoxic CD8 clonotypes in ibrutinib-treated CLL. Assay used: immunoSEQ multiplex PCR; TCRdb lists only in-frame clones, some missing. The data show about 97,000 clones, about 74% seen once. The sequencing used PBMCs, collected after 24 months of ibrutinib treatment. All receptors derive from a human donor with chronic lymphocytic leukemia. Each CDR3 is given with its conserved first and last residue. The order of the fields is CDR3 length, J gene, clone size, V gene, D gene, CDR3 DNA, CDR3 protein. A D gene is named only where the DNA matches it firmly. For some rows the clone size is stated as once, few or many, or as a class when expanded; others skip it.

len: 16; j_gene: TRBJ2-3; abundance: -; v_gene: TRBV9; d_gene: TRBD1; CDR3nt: TGTGCCAGCAGCGTAGCTCTGAACAGGGGCGTAGATACGCAGTATTTT; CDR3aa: CASSVALNRGVDTQYF
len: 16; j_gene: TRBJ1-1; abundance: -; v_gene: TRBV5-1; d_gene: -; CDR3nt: TGCGCCAGCAGCTCATCCGGGATGAGGGGGAACACTGAAGCTTTCTTT; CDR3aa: CASSSSGMRGNTEAFF
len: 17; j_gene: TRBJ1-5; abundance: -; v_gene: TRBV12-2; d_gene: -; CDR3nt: TGTGCAAGTCGCTCGGATGGGGCCGAGCATAGCAATCAGCCCCAGCATTTT; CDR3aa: CASRSDGAEHSNQPQHF
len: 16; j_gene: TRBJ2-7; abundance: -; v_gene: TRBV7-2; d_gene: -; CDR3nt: TGTGCCAGCAGCCTGCGGCGGGGCCTGATTACCTACGAGCAGTACTTC; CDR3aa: CASSLRRGLITYEQYF
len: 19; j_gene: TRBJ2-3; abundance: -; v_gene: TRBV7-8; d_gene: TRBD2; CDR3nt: TGTGCCAGCAGCTTACTTTCGGCGGGGGGGAAGTGGGGCACAGATACGCAGTATTTT; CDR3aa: CASSLLSAGGKWGTDTQYF
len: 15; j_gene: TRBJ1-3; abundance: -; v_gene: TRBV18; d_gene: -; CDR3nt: TGTGCCAGCTCACCAGCGGGGGCGACGGGAAACACCATATATTTT; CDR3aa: CASSPAGATGNTIYF
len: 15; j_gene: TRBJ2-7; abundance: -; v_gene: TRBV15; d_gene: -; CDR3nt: TGTGCCACCAGCAGGTCGTCGGGGGCGTCGGACGAGCAGTACTTC; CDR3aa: CATSRSSGASDEQYF
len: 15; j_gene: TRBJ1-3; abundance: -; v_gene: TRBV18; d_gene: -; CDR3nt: TGTGCCAGCTCACGGTCTCTTACCACTGGAAACACCATATATTTT; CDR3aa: CASSRSLTTGNTIYF
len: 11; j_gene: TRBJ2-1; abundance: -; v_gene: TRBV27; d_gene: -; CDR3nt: TGTGCCAGCAGTCCGGGGGTAGAGCAGTTCTTC; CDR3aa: CASSPGVEQFF
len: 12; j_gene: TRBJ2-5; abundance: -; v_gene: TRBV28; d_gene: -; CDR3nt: TGTGCCAGCAGAGTAGGTTCAGAGACCCAGTACTTC; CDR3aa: CASRVGSETQYF
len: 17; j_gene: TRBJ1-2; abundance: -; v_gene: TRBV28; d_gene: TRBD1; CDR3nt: TGTGCCAGCAGTCCCTCGGGTACAGGGGGGGACCGCTATGGCTACACCTTC; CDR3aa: CASSPSGTGGDRYGYTF
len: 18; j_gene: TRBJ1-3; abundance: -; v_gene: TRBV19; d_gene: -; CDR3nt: TGTGCCAGTAGCCCCGGGGACACTCAACCATCCTCTGGAAACACCATATATTTT; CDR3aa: CASSPGDTQPSSGNTIYF
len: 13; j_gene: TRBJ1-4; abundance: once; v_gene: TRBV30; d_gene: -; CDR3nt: TGTGCCGGGAAGACGCCCGGTAATGAAAAACTGTTTTTT; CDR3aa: CAGKTPGNEKLFF
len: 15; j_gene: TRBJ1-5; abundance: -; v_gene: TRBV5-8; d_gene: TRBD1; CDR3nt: TGTGCCAGCAGCTTGCGAACAGGGGGTGTTGAGCCCCAGCATTTT; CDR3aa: CASSLRTGGVEPQHF
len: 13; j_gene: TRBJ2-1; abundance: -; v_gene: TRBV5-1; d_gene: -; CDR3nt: TGCGCCAGCAGCTCCCAGGGCTACAATGAGCAGTTCTTC; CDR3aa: CASSSQGYNEQFF
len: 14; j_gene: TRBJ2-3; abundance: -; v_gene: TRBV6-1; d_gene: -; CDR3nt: TGTGCCAGCAGTGTCGGGAGCCCCACAGATACGCAGTATTTT; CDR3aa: CASSVGSPTDTQYF
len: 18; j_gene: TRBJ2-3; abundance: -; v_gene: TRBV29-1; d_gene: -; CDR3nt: TGCAGCGTTCGGACAGGGGAGGGTAGCGGGGACATCACAGATACGCAGTATTTT; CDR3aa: CSVRTGEGSGDITDTQYF
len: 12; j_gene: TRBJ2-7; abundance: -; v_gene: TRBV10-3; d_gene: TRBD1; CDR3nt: TGTGCCACCGGTCAGGGGGCAAGGGAGCAGTACTTC; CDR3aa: CATGQGAREQYF
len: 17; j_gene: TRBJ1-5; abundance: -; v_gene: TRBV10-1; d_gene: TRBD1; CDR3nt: TGCGCCAGCAGTGGATCCCCCCAGGGGGCAGGTGGTAAGCCCCAGCATTTT; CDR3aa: CASSGSPQGAGGKPQHF
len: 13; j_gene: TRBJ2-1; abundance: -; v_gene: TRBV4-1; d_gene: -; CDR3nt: TGCGCCAGCAGCCAAGCTGGAGGCCATGAGCAGTTCTTC; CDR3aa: CASSQAGGHEQFF
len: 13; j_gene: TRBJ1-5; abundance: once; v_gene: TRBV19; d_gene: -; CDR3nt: TGTGCCAGTACGTGGCAGCGCAATCAGCCCCAGCATTTT; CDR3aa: CASTWQRNQPQHF
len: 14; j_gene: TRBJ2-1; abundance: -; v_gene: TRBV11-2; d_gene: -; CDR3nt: TGTGCCAGCAGCGCCGTTTCGGAATACAATGAGCAGTTCTTC; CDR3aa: CASSAVSEYNEQFF
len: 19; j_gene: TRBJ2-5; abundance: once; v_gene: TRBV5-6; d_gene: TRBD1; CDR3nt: TGTGCCAGCAGCTTGCTCCCTTCGGACAGGGGGCGGTTTCAAGAGACCCAGTACTTC; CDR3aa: CASSLLPSDRGRFQETQYF
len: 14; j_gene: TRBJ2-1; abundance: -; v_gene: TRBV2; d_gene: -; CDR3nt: TGTGCCAGCAGTGTGGGAACCAGCTACAATGAGCAGTTCTTC; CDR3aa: CASSVGTSYNEQFF
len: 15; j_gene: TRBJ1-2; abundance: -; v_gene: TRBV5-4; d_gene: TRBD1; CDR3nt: TGTGCCAGCAGCCAGTTAAAGACAGGGGGCTATGGCTACACCTTC; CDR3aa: CASSQLKTGGYGYTF
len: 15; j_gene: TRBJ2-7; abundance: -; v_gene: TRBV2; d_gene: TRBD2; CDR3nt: TGTGCCAGCAGTGGTTCTAGCGGCCCGGGGTACGAGCAGTACTTC; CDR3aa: CASSGSSGPGYEQYF
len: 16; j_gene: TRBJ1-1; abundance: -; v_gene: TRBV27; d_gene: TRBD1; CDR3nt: TGTGCCAGCAGTTTATACCGGGACAGGGGTAATACTGAAGCTTTCTTT; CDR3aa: CASSLYRDRGNTEAFF
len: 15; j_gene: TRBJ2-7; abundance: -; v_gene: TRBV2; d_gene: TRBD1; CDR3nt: TGTGCCAGCAGTGGAAACAGGGGGTTGGGAGGCGAGCAGTACTTC; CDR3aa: CASSGNRGLGGEQYF
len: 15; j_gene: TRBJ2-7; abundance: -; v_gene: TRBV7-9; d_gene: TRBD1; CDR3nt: TGTGCCAGCAGCTTAGAGACAGGGGGCCCGTACGAGCAGTACTTC; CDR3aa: CASSLETGGPYEQYF
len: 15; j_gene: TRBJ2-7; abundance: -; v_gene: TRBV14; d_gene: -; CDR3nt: TGTGCCAGCTTTCTCGAGGGGGGAGTCCCCTACGAGCAGTACTTC; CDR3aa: CASFLEGGVPYEQYF
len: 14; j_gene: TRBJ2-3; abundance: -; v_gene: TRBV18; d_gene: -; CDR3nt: TGTGCCAGCTCACCAATCAGGTCCACAGATACGCAGTATTTT; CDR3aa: CASSPIRSTDTQYF
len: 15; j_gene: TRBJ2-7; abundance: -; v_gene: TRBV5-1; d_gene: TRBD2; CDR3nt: TGCGCCAGCAGCTTGGTAGCTAGCGGCGACTCCGAGCAGTACTTC; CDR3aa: CASSLVASGDSEQYF
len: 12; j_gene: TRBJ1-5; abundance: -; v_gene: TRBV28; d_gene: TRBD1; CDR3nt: TGTGCCAGCAGTTTATTCAGGGGGCTCCAGCATTTT; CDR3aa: CASSLFRGLQHF
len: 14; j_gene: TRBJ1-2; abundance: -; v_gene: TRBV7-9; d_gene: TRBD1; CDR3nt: TGTGCCAGCAGCTTAGGGACAGGGAACTATGGCTACACCTTC; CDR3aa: CASSLGTGNYGYTF
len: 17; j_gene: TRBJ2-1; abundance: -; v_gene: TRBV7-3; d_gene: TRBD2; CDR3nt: TGTGCCAGCAGCTTAACTGTAGGGACTAGCGGGAACAATGAGCAGTTCTTC; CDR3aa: CASSLTVGTSGNNEQFF
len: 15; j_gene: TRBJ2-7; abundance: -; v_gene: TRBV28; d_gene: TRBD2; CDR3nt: TGTGCCAGCAGTCCCGCCCGGAGCGGGACGGGTGAGCAGTACTTC; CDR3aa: CASSPARSGTGEQYF
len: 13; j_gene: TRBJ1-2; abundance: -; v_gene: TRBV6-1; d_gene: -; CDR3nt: TGTGCCAGCAGTCATCCCGGGGAGGGGGGCTACACCTTC; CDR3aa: CASSHPGEGGYTF
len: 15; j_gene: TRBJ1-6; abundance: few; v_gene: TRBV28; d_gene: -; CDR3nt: TGTGCCAGCAGGCAGGACCTAACTCGTAATTCACCCCTCCACTTT; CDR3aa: CASRQDLTRNSPLHF
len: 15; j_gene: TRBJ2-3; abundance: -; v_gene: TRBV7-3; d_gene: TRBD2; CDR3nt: TGTGCCAGCAGCTTTCAAGCGGGAGTAGCAGATACGCAGTATTTT; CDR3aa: CASSFQAGVADTQYF
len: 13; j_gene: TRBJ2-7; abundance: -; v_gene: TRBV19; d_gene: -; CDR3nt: TGTGCCAGTAGTACTGCATTCTCCTACGAGCAGTACTTC; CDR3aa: CASSTAFSYEQYF
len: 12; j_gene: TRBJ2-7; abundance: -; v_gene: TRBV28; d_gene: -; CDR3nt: TGTGCCAGCAGTTTATTAGCGGCCGAGCAGTACTTC; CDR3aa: CASSLLAAEQYF
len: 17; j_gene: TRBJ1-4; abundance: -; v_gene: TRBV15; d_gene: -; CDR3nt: TGTGCCACCAGCAGAGACCGACTCCAGGGTATTCGATCGAAACTGTTTTTT; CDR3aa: CATSRDRLQGIRSKLFF
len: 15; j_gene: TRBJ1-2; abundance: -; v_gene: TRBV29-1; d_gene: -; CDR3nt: TGCAGCGTTGGTGATCTACTCGGGGCCAACTATGGCTACACCTTC; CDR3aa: CSVGDLLGANYGYTF
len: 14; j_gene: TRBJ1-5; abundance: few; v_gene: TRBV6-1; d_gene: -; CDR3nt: TGTGCCAGCAGTTCAGAGTATAGCAATCAGCCCCAGCATTTT; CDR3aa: CASSSEYSNQPQHF
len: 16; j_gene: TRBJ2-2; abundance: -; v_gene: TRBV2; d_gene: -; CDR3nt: TGTGCCAGCAGTGAACGGAGTAGCGGAGACACCGGGGAGCTGTTTTTT; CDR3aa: CASSERSSGDTGELFF
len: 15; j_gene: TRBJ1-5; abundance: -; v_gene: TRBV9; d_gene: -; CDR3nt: TGTGCCAGCAGCGAGGGACAAGGAAACAATCAGCCCCAGCATTTT; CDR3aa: CASSEGQGNNQPQHF
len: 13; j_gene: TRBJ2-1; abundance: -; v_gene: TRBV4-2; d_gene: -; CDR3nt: TGTGCCAGCAGCCAAGATCAACCCAATGAGCAGTTCTTC; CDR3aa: CASSQDQPNEQFF
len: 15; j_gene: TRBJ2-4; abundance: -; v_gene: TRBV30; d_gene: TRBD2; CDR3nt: TGTGCCTCCCAAGAAACTAGCGCCGGCAAAAACATTCAGTACTTC; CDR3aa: CASQETSAGKNIQYF
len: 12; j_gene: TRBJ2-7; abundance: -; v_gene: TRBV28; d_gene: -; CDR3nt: TGTGCCAGCAGTTTCGACCGAACCGGGCAGTACTTC; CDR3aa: CASSFDRTGQYF
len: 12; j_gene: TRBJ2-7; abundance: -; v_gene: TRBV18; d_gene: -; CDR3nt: TGTGCCAGCTCACCCGGCCGCCACGAGCAGTACTTC; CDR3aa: CASSPGRHEQYF
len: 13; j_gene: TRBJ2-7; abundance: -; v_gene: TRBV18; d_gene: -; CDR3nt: TGTGCCAGCTCACGGGGGCTAATCTACGAGCAGTACTTC; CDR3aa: CASSRGLIYEQYF
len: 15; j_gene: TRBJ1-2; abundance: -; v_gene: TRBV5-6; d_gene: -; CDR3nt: TGTGCCAGCAGCTTCTTACAGGCCTCTGGGGAAGGCTACACCTTC; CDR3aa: CASSFLQASGEGYTF
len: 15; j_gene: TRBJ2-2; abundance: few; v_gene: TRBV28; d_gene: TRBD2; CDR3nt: TGTGCCAGCAGTCCTCTAGCGGGAAGCACCGGGGAGCTGTTTTTT; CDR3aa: CASSPLAGSTGELFF
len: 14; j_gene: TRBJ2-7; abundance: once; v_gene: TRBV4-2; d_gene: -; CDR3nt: TGTGCCAGCAGCCAACAGGACAGTTCCTACGAGCAGTACTTC; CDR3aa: CASSQQDSSYEQYF
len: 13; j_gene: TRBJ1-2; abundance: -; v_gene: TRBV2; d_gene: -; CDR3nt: TGTGCCAGCAGGGAAGGGGGACAAGCAAAGCAGCGTTTC; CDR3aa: CASREGGQAKQRF
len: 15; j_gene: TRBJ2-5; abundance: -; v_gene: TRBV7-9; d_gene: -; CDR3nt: TGTGCCAGCAGCTTAGAAGGAGGGGGCGCGGGAGACCAGTACTTC; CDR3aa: CASSLEGGGAGDQYF
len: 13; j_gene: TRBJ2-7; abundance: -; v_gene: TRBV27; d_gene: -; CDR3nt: TGTGCCAGCACGGCACAGAACTCCTACGAGCAGTACTTC; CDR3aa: CASTAQNSYEQYF